A single sample gave rise to the 20 T cell receptor beta chains below, sequenced in a study of a mutant IDH1 vaccine in newly diagnosed glioma. Clones were read by immunoSEQ multiplex PCR, and TCRdb kept only the in-frame ones, dropping some. The table has tens of thousands of clones, just over 90% seen once. Time point here: baseline, week 1 (first vaccination visit). Treatment in this sample: pre-vaccination baseline after standard-of-care therapy. The source was PBMCs, collected from a glioma patient treated with radiotherapy, temozolomide or both. The receptors were sampled from a man aged 40-50 years with glioma.

This sequence joins TRBV6-5 and TRBJ1-1, with unresolved D. CDR3 length equals 14 residues. Per germline, CDR1 MNHEY and CDR2 SVGAGI. Trimming shortened V by 2 bases and J by 0 bases, and 7 bases separated the two germline ends. CDR3 sequence reads: CASSYEQMNTEAFF. The CDR3, as DNA: TGTGCCAGCAGTTACGAACAGATGAACACTGAAGCTTTCTTT.

CDR3 residues: CASSFQRTGWGGYTF. CDR3 DNA: TGTGCCAGCAGCTTTCAACGGACAGGGTGGGGCGGCTACACCTTC. This chain joins TRBV5-6 and TRBJ1-2; 8 nucleotides align to TRBD1. V shed 2 bases, J shed 8 bases, and the junction held 11 bases outside the gene matches. Germline CDR1 is SGHDT and CDR2 is YYEEEE. The CDR3 contains 15 residues.

The chain couples TRBV6-6 to TRBJ2-7; D perhaps matches TRBD2 (5 bases). In germline, CDR1 is MNHNY, CDR2 SVGAGI (reference sequence). Trimming removed 6 bases at V and 5 bases at J, with 14 bases between. This CDR3 is built from 13 residues. CDR3 nucleotide sequence: TGTGCCAGCAGCGAGACTACGCCCCACGAGCAGTACTTC. It encodes CASSETTPHEQYF.

This rearrangement joins TRBV19 to TRBJ1-1; D may be TRBD1 (5 bases). Trimming shortened V by 6 bases and J by 0 bases, and 17 bases separated the two germline ends. The CDR3 covers 16 residues. Germline lookup yields CDR1 LNHDA and CDR2 SQIVND (reference sequence). In DNA, the CDR3 is TGTGCCAGTAGCTTGGAGGGACCAGAGATGAACACTGAAGCTTTCTTT. Protein: CASSLEGPEMNTEAFF.

This clone is a singleton in its sample. V and J are TRBV11-3 and TRBJ2-6, with D unresolved. The V end was cut by 2 bases, the J end by 0 bases, with 2 bases between. CDR1 and CDR2 (germline): SGHNT, YENEEA. The CDR3 is made up of 14 amino acids. The CDR3 DNA is TGTGCCAGCAGCTTAAACTCTGGGGCCAACGTCCTGACTTTC. Encoded protein: CASSLNSGANVLTF.

The gene calls are TRBV5-8 and TRBJ2-3; tentatively, D is TRBD1 (5 bases). V shed 0 bases and J shed 2 bases, with 13 bases lying between them. Germline V gene data show CDR1 as SGHTS and CDR2 as YDEGEE. CDR3 size: 16 residues. The CDR3 nucleotides are TGTGCCAGCAGCTTGGACACAGGACGGTTCACAGATACGCAGTATTTT. This codes for CASSLDTGRFTDTQYF.

The sample holds a few counts of this clone. The rearrangement joins TRBV5-1 to TRBJ2-5, with D possibly being TRBD1 or TRBD2 (5 bases each). The CDR3 is 16 amino acids. V was trimmed by 6 bases and J by 2 bases, leaving 20 bases between them. From germline, CDR1 is SGHRS and CDR2 YFSETQ. The CDR3 sequence is CASTPLLGAGQETQYF. Written as DNA, the CDR3 is TGCGCCAGCACCCCCTTACTAGGGGCTGGTCAAGAGACCCAGTACTTC. The variable domain in full, with the rest retrieved from reference TRBV5-1 and TRBJ2-5, is KAGVTQTPRYLIKTRGQQVTLSCSPISGHRSVSWYQQTPGQGLQFLFEYFSETQRNKGNFPGRFSGRQFSNSRSEMNVSTLELGDSALYLCASTPLLGAGQETQYFGPGTRLLVL.

The rearrangement uses TRBV6-5 and TRBJ2-7; 10 bases agree with TRBD1. V dropped 5 bases and J dropped 4; count of bases not matched to a gene: 5. Germline V gene data show CDR1 as MNHEY and CDR2 as SVGAGI. CDR3 size: 14 residues. CDR3 DNA: TGTGCCAGCAGTAAAAGACAGGGGGCGTACGAGCAGTACTTC. It codes for CASSKRQGAYEQYF.

The chain employs TRBV7-2 and TRBJ1-6; D not resolved. The length of the CDR3 is 13 residues. With 1 base removed from V and 4 bases from J, the gap between germline ends came to 2 bases. Germline V lookup: CDR1 SGHTA, CDR2 FQGNSA. In DNA, the CDR3 is TGTGCCAGCAGCTTAGATTATAATTCACCCCTCCACTTT. It is translated as CASSLDYNSPLHF. Full variable domain (rest looked up from reference TRBV7-2 and TRBJ1-6): GAGVSQSPSNKVTEKGKDVELRCDPISGHTALYWYRQSLGQGLEFLIYFQGNSAPDKSGLPSDRFSAERTGGSVSTLTIQRTQQEDSAVYLCASSLDYNSPLHFGNGTRLTVT.

The CDR3 loop reads CASSSNRREVQFF. DNA for the CDR3: TGTGCCAGCAGCTCGAACCGGCGGGAAGTACAGTTCTTC. J is TRBJ2-1 and V is TRBV5-4; weak D call: TRBD2 (6 bases). Trimming shortened V by 3 bases and J by 13 bases, and 17 bases separated the two germline ends. The CDR3 consists of 13 residues. The V gene's germline CDR1 is SGHNT and CDR2 YYREEE (reference sequence).

Worth noting for this clone: Other nucleotide sequences in the sample specify the same CDR3. The CDR3 loop reads CASSVAGGPYEQYF. Here the CDR3 DNA reads TGTGCCAGCAGCGTAGCTGGCGGTCCCTACGAGCAGTACTTC. The rearrangement links TRBV9 to TRBJ2-7; D is unresolved. The CDR3 loop spans 14 amino acids. Trimming left V 0 bases short and J 2 bases short, with 9 bases between. The germline gives CDR1 SGDLS, CDR2 YYNGEE.

The V call is TRBV30, the J call TRBJ1-5; 7 bases map to TRBD1. There are 16 residues in the CDR3. The V segment lost 2 bases and the J segment 2 bases; nucleotides outside the gene matches: 9. In germline, CDR1 is GTSNPN, CDR2 SVGIG (reference sequence). This CDR3 is CAWSPETGRGNQPQHF. The CDR3 DNA reads TGTGCCTGGAGTCCAGAGACAGGGCGGGGCAATCAGCCCCAGCATTTT.

The rearrangement uses TRBV4-2 and TRBJ1-2, with D tentatively TRBD1 (5 bases). CDR1 LGHNA and CDR2 YNFKEQ come from the germline V gene. The CDR3 has 16 residues. Deletions cut 4 bases from V and 4 bases from J, with 19 bases between. In DNA form, the CDR3 reads TGTGCCAGCAGCCCCGGGACCTCTAAAATATTCTATGGCTACACCTTC. Its protein product is CASSPGTSKIFYGYTF.

This clone appeared once. The chain carries TRBV29-1 and TRBJ1-3; D gene unclear. V lost 3 bases, J lost 8 bases, and 11 bases lay in between. The CDR3 sequence is 12 residues long. Looked up from germline, CDR1 is SQVTM and CDR2 is ANQGSEA. As DNA, the CDR3 is TGCAGCGTTGATTCCGGTGGTGACACCATATATTTT. Translated, it gives CSVDSGGDTIYF.

This clone has only a few counts. This rearrangement joins TRBV7-9 to TRBJ2-5; 7 positions match TRBD2. Germline V gene data show CDR1 as SEHNR and CDR2 as FQNEAQ (reference sequence). The ends lost 5 bases at V and 5 bases at J; junction bases unmatched: 11. The CDR3 totals 15 residues. Written as DNA, the CDR3 is TGTGCCAGCAGCCTTCCGGGGGGAGATGGGGAGACCCAGTACTTC. It specifies CASSLPGGDGETQYF.

V gene TRBV15 combines with J gene TRBJ2-6; 10 bases align to TRBD1. Trimming took 6 bases from V and 1 from J; bases not matched to a gene: 24. Per the germline V gene, CDR1 is LNHNV and CDR2 is YYDKDF (reference sequence). CDR3 length: 23 residues. CDR3 nucleotide sequence: TGTGCCACCAGGGGGATTTTACGGGACAGGGGCCAACCCGCCCGTTCTGGGGCCAACGTCCTGACTTTC. This gives the protein CATRGILRDRGQPARSGANVLTF.

This clone was seen a single time. The CDR3 is CASSHKQGMNTEAFF. In nucleotides, the CDR3 is TGCGCCAGCAGCCATAAACAGGGGATGAACACTGAAGCTTTCTTT. The rearrangement links TRBV4-1 to TRBJ1-1; 7 bases match TRBD1. The CDR3 covers 15 residues. The germline V gene has CDR1 MGHRA and CDR2 YSYEKL. V trimming: 3 bases; J trimming: 0 bases; junction bases outside the gene matches: 4.

This clone was picked up a small number of times. The chain recombines TRBV13 with TRBJ1-2; D possibly corresponds to TRBD1 (5 bases). Trimming pared 3 bases from V and 0 bases from J, leaving 11 bases between. CDR1 and CDR2 (germline): PRHDT, FYEKMQ (reference sequence). This CDR3 comprises 15 residues. The CDR3 DNA reads as TGTGCCAGCAGCTTCGGCGACAGTCCTAACTATGGCTACACCTTC. Protein: CASSFGDSPNYGYTF.

The chain links TRBV9 to TRBJ2-5, with 7 bases that match TRBD2. This CDR3 contains 16 residues. Germline assignment: CDR1 SGDLS and CDR2 YYNGEE. Losses at the gene ends were 2 bases for V and 4 bases for J; bases not matched to a gene: 11. The CDR3 loop is CASSVSLLALGETQYF. CDR3 bases: TGTGCCAGCAGCGTCTCGTTACTAGCGCTAGGAGAGACCCAGTACTTC.

This sequence joins TRBV7-8 and TRBJ2-7; the D is unclear. The CDR3 consists of 14 residues. Trimming took off 2 bases at V and 3 bases at J, with 11 bases between the two ends. CDR1 is SGHVS, CDR2 FQNEAQ, per germline. DNA for the CDR3: TGTGCCAGCAGCTTATCGGACCGACGCTACGAGCAGTACTTC. Translating gives CASSLSDRRYEQYF.